This T cell receptor (beta chain) was identified during a study of blood T cell repertoires in COVID-19. Methods used by the authors: Reference gene primer amplification gave nucleated cell count estimates. TCRdb's copy holds only in-frame clones and misses some; the assay was immunoSEQ multiplex PCR. V and J calls and clone size are as listed in that table; D and trimming were resolved from the DNA. The repertoire holds around 300,000 clones, with roughly 89% as singletons. This TCR was sampled from a woman aged 18-29 years with acute COVID-19. Sequencing was done on a sample of PBMCs or T cells enriched from blood (not recorded which).

DNA for the CDR3: TGTGCCAGCAGCTTGGTGCCTAGCGGGATCTCATCCTACAATGAGCAGTTCTTC. Translation gives CASSLVPSGISSYNEQFF. This chain links TRBV5-6 with TRBJ2-1; 9 nucleotides agree with TRBD2. The CDR3 has 18 amino acids. Germline CDR1 SGHDT, CDR2 YYEEEE. V trimming: 0 bases; J trimming: 1 base; junction bases outside the gene matches: 8.